This T cell receptor (beta chain) emerged from a study of blood T cells in healthy people across ages. This clonotype was detected once. A second PCR, run for about 6 to 12 cycles, used a sample-barcoded 5' primer plus a J-beta primer mix. Each cDNA was tagged by a template-switch adaptor containing 12 random nucleotides. A single record per CDR3 protein comes from TCRdb applying MiXCR to the 5' RACE reads. Among about 640,000 distinct CDR3 sequences listed, roughly 50% were seen once. Each sample yielded at least 6 million isolated PBMCs. Germline CDR1 and CDR2: SQVTM and ANQGSEA. The CDR3 extends over 10 amino acids. Trimming cost V 7 bases and J 3 bases, with 7 bases left between them.

The chain is built from TRBV29-1 and TRBJ2-7, with unresolved D. The sequencing input was blood. The clonotype was recovered from a man in his sixties in good health. In nucleotides, the CDR3 is TGCAGCGATCGAAACTACGAGCAGTACTTC. Protein sequence: CSDRNYEQYF.